This is a list of T cell receptor beta chains from one sample in a study of blood T cell repertoires in COVID-19. Method: immunoSEQ multiplex PCR; TCRdb's copy keeps in-frame clones and lacks some. Of 150,000 to 200,000 clones in the sample, 90% were seen once. The sample taken for sequencing was peripheral blood. The receptor set was obtained from a man aged 55-75 years with active or convalescent COVID-19. Each CDR3 is given with its conserved first and last residue. A D gene is named only where the DNA matches it firmly. Clone size is given for some rows only: seen once, a few or many times, or a class if the clone is expanded.

TRBV19	-	few	TRBJ1-1	CASRYGTEAFF	TGTGCCAGTAGGTACGGGACTGAAGCTTTCTTT
TRBV19	TRBD2	-	TRBJ2-2	CASSGLAGGLANTGELFF	TGTGCCAGTAGCGGACTAGCGGGGGGCCTAGCGAACACCGGGGAGCTGTTTTTT
TRBV30	-	-	TRBJ2-2	CAWTQGVGTGELFF	TGTGCCTGGACACAGGGTGTTGGGACCGGGGAGCTGTTTTTT
TRBV20-1	-	-	TRBJ1-5	CSASFTRGVRENQPQHF	TGCAGTGCTAGTTTTACCCGGGGGGTCAGGGAGAATCAGCCCCAGCATTTT
TRBV15	-	-	TRBJ1-1	CATSIPPNRAYTEAFF	TGTGCCACCAGCATACCTCCGAACAGGGCGTACACTGAAGCTTTCTTT
TRBV11-3	-	-	TRBJ1-1	CASSFSRNTEAFF	TGTGCCAGCAGCTTCTCCAGGAACACTGAAGCTTTCTTT
TRBV15	-	-	TRBJ2-7	CATSRDIAVYEQYF	TGTGCCACCAGCAGAGACATAGCGGTCTACGAGCAGTACTTC
TRBV29-1	TRBD2	-	TRBJ2-4	CSVELRGRAVENIQYF	TGCAGCGTTGAGTTGCGAGGGAGGGCCGTGGAAAACATTCAGTACTTC
TRBV11-3	-	once	TRBJ2-1	CASSPSGTPYNEQFF	TGTGCCAGCAGCCCGAGCGGGACACCCTACAATGAGCAGTTCTTC
TRBV7-9	-	-	TRBJ1-1	CASSLKGGSRSAFF	TGTGCCAGCAGCTTAAAAGGGGGTTCTAGGTCGGCTTTCTTT
TRBV19	TRBD1	-	TRBJ2-1	CASSIFRGFGNEQFF	TGTGCCAGTAGTATTTTCAGGGGGTTTGGCAATGAGCAGTTCTTC
TRBV6-5	-	-	TRBJ1-4	CASSYSGGGWEKLFF	TGTGCCAGCAGTTACTCCGGAGGTGGTTGGGAAAAACTGTTTTTT
TRBV6-5	-	-	TRBJ1-4	CASSYSGATNEKLFF	TGTGCCAGCAGTTACTCGGGAGCAACTAATGAAAAACTGTTTTTT
TRBV19	TRBD2	-	TRBJ2-2	CASSTRRGLAGGPPGELFF	TGTGCCAGTAGTACCCGGAGAGGACTAGCGGGGGGGCCCCCCGGGGAGCTGTTTTTT
TRBV15	TRBD2	-	TRBJ2-1	CATSRALGLAGDEQFF	TGTGCCACCAGCAGAGCCCTTGGGCTAGCGGGAGATGAGCAGTTCTTC
TRBV27	TRBD2	-	TRBJ2-3	CASSLSGTSGIITDTQYF	TGTGCCAGCAGTTTATCGGGGACTAGCGGGATTATCACAGATACGCAGTATTTT
TRBV3-1/TRBV3-2	-	once	TRBJ2-7	CASSQSNAAYEQYF	TGTGCCAGCAGCCAATCCAACGCGGCCTACGAGCAGTACTTC
TRBV4-1	-	-	TRBJ2-5	CASSQDGWGVETQYF	TGCGCCAGCAGCCAAGACGGGTGGGGGGTAGAGACCCAGTACTTC
TRBV6-4	-	-	TRBJ1-6	CASSDGRDSPLHF	TGTGCCAGCAGTGACGGGCGGGACTCACCCCTCCACTTT
TRBV5-1	TRBD2	-	TRBJ2-1	CASSPGGASPNEQFF	TGCGCCAGCAGCCCCGGGGGGGCCTCTCCCAATGAGCAGTTCTTC
TRBV24-1	TRBD1	once	TRBJ1-5	CATSDLEGARNQPQHF	TGTGCCACCAGTGATCTGGAGGGGGCTCGCAATCAGCCCCAGCATTTT
TRBV6-2/TRBV6-3	-	-	TRBJ1-2	CASSYYRPSYGYTF	TGTGCCAGCAGTTACTACAGGCCCTCCTATGGCTACACCTTC
TRBV10-1	-	once	TRBJ1-6	CASSTGNVDSPLHF	TGCGCCAGCAGTACAGGGAATGTGGATTCACCCCTCCACTTT
TRBV7-2	-	few	TRBJ1-5	CASSLTVTGKPQHF	TGTGCCAGCAGCTTAACTGTAACGGGTAAGCCCCAGCATTTT
TRBV10-3	TRBD1	-	TRBJ2-7	CAISRDRGENYEQYF	TGTGCCATCAGCCGGGACAGGGGGGAAAACTACGAGCAGTACTTC
TRBV6-6	TRBD1	-	TRBJ1-1	CASSYSTGRGQGAAFF	TGTGCCAGCAGTTACTCGACCGGTAGGGGACAGGGGGCAGCTTTCTTT
TRBV5-1	-	-	TRBJ1-5	CASSLERGDQPQHF	TGCGCCAGCAGCTTGGAACGGGGTGATCAGCCCCAGCATTTT
TRBV10-2	TRBD2	-	TRBJ2-3	CASSSLGGSADTQYF	TGCGCCAGCAGCTCTTTGGGCGGGAGTGCAGATACGCAGTATTTT
TRBV6-5	TRBD1	-	TRBJ2-7	CASKSTGDSYEQYF	TGTGCCAGCAAGTCGACAGGGGATTCCTACGAGCAGTACTTC
TRBV19	TRBD1	-	TRBJ1-6	CASSITGADYNSPLHF	TGTGCCAGTAGTATAACAGGGGCGGACTATAATTCACCCCTCCACTTT
TRBV19	-	-	TRBJ1-2	CASRKTDLYGYTF	TGTGCCAGTAGGAAGACAGATCTCTATGGCTACACCTTC
TRBV19	TRBD1	-	TRBJ2-7	CASRVSGTDPYEQYF	TGTGCCAGTAGAGTCTCCGGGACAGATCCCTACGAGCAGTACTTC
TRBV9	-	-	TRBJ2-1	CASSVLLPGVRATNYNEQFF	TGTGCCAGCAGCGTCCTCCTGCCCGGGGTTCGAGCAACCAATTACAATGAGCAGTTCTTC
TRBV10-1	-	-	TRBJ1-4	CASQGPPRVKLFF	TGCGCCAGCCAAGGTCCACCCAGGGTGAAACTGTTTTTT
TRBV7-7	TRBD1	few	TRBJ2-7	CASSPGQAPIYEQYF	TGTGCCAGCAGCCCGGGACAGGCTCCTATCTACGAGCAGTACTTC
TRBV13	TRBD1	-	TRBJ1-1	CASSLRPGGMNTEAFF	TGTGCCAGCAGCTTACGTCCAGGGGGCATGAACACTGAAGCTTTCTTT
TRBV11-2	TRBD1	-	TRBJ1-1	CASSKVTGVGTEAFF	TGTGCCAGCAGCAAGGTCACAGGGGTGGGCACTGAAGCTTTCTTT
TRBV10-1	TRBD2	-	TRBJ2-7	CASSESRLAILREQYF	TGCGCCAGCAGTGAGTCGAGACTAGCGATCCTGAGGGAGCAGTACTTC
TRBV19	TRBD1	-	TRBJ1-2	CASSVTGGAGSYGYTF	TGTGCCAGTAGTGTTACAGGGGGCGCGGGATCATATGGCTACACCTTC
TRBV3-1/TRBV3-2	TRBD1	-	TRBJ1-2	CASSPGQGWGYTF	TGTGCCAGCAGCCCGGGACAGGGTTGGGGCTACACCTTC
TRBV19	-	-	TRBJ1-1	CASSLRAPNTEAFF	TGTGCCAGTAGTCTCAGGGCCCCGAACACTGAAGCTTTCTTT
TRBV15	TRBD1	once	TRBJ1-6	CATSRDPRLGTVNSPLHF	TGTGCCACCAGCAGAGATCCTAGGCTGGGGACAGTTAATTCACCCCTCCACTTT
TRBV2	TRBD1	-	TRBJ1-2	CASMGTGVNYGYTF	TGTGCCAGCATGGGGACAGGAGTTAACTATGGCTACACCTTC
TRBV6-6	TRBD1	-	TRBJ2-7	CASTRTGDRGSEQYF	TGTGCCAGCACCAGGACCGGGGACAGGGGTTCCGAGCAGTACTTC
TRBV18	-	-	TRBJ1-1	CASSPPDTYTEAFF	TGTGCCAGCTCACCACCCGACACTTACACTGAAGCTTTCTTT